This T cell receptor (beta chain) emerged from a study of blood T cell repertoires in COVID-19. Study in general: The United States, Italy and Spain provided the acute and convalescent COVID-19 samples. From T cells, B-cell-depleted T cells, or PBMCs came the material, which was cDNA or gDNA.

Seattle patients were enrolled during active infection and followed longitudinally. The CDR3 is 14 amino acids. Germline loops: CDR1 SEHNR, CDR2 FQNEAQ (reference sequence). V shed 4 bases and J 1 base; nucleotides not matched to a gene: 2. This clone was counted only a few times. Under the authors' procedure: Amplification of reference gene primers was used by the study to estimate nucleated cell counts. This table comes from immunoSEQ multiplex PCR, and its TCRdb copy is limited to in-frame clones, with some not included. V, J and clone size are taken as reported in that table, and D and trimming were inferred from the DNA itself. The table includes fewer than 300,000 clones, approximately 93% detected once.

This sequence was found in a young woman with COVID-19, enrolled during active disease. This chain joins TRBV7-9 and TRBJ2-7; 9 bases line up with TRBD1. The sequenced sample was peripheral blood. The CDR3 DNA reads as TGTGCCAGCAGCTCACAGGGGGCGTCCTACGAGCAGTACTTC. Residues: CASSSQGASYEQYF.